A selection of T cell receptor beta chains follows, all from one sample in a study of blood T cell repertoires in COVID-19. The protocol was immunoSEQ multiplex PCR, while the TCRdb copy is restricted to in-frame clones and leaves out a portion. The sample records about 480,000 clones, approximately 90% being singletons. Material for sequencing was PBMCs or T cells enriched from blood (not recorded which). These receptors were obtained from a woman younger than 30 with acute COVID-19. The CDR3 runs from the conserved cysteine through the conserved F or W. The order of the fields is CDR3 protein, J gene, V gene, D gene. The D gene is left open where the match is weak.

CDR3aa: CASSRYIDRVAEAFF
j_gene: TRBJ1-1
v_gene: TRBV11-3
d_gene: TRBD1

CDR3aa: CASSPRASGNTIYF
j_gene: TRBJ1-3
v_gene: TRBV2
d_gene: -

CDR3aa: CASSLGGTGDSNQPQHF
j_gene: TRBJ1-5
v_gene: TRBV5-6
d_gene: -

CDR3aa: CASRTGGTYEQYF
j_gene: TRBJ2-7
v_gene: TRBV25-1
d_gene: TRBD1

CDR3aa: CASSEARGPGGYGYTF
j_gene: TRBJ1-2
v_gene: TRBV6-1
d_gene: TRBD1

CDR3aa: CASSDWDRDKRGQSPLHF
j_gene: TRBJ1-6
v_gene: TRBV6-4
d_gene: TRBD1

CDR3aa: CASSQLLQGGEQYF
j_gene: TRBJ2-7
v_gene: TRBV4-3
d_gene: TRBD1

CDR3aa: CASSIRLAGEQFF
j_gene: TRBJ2-1
v_gene: TRBV19
d_gene: TRBD2

CDR3aa: CSVEGREQDEQFF
j_gene: TRBJ2-1
v_gene: TRBV29-1
d_gene: TRBD2

CDR3aa: CASSPDRNYGYTF
j_gene: TRBJ1-2
v_gene: TRBV7-2
d_gene: -

CDR3aa: CSASLSSPGDTEAFF
j_gene: TRBJ1-1
v_gene: TRBV20-1
d_gene: -

CDR3aa: CASSEGGDTGELFF
j_gene: TRBJ2-2
v_gene: TRBV6-1
d_gene: -

CDR3aa: CASSLRDITGELFF
j_gene: TRBJ2-2
v_gene: TRBV5-1
d_gene: -

CDR3aa: CASSQIQHGYTF
j_gene: TRBJ1-2
v_gene: TRBV3-1/TRBV3-2
d_gene: -

CDR3aa: CASSLDRGGQPQHF
j_gene: TRBJ1-5
v_gene: TRBV7-2
d_gene: TRBD1

CDR3aa: CASSLGGRAVADTQYF
j_gene: TRBJ2-3
v_gene: TRBV7-6
d_gene: TRBD2

CDR3aa: CASSVEADTEAFF
j_gene: TRBJ1-1
v_gene: TRBV9
d_gene: -

CDR3aa: CSARVRETQYF
j_gene: TRBJ2-5
v_gene: TRBV20-1
d_gene: -

CDR3aa: CASSAIGNRGNEKLFF
j_gene: TRBJ1-4
v_gene: TRBV6-1
d_gene: -

CDR3aa: CASSPPTGGYEQYF
j_gene: TRBJ2-7
v_gene: TRBV18
d_gene: TRBD1

CDR3aa: CASSPFATGGFTEAFF
j_gene: TRBJ1-1
v_gene: TRBV18
d_gene: TRBD1

CDR3aa: CASSSRMDSYNEQFF
j_gene: TRBJ2-1
v_gene: TRBV5-1
d_gene: -

CDR3aa: CASSSPPRETQYF
j_gene: TRBJ2-5
v_gene: TRBV13
d_gene: -

CDR3aa: CASSDGQNTEAFF
j_gene: TRBJ1-1
v_gene: TRBV9
d_gene: -

CDR3aa: CASSQGGQGAFQPQHF
j_gene: TRBJ1-5
v_gene: TRBV4-1
d_gene: TRBD1

CDR3aa: CASSVEAFQETQYF
j_gene: TRBJ2-5
v_gene: TRBV9
d_gene: -

CDR3aa: CASSPRGRSVNYNSPLHF
j_gene: TRBJ1-6
v_gene: TRBV6-6
d_gene: -

CDR3aa: CASSLMNTEAFF
j_gene: TRBJ1-1
v_gene: TRBV12-3/TRBV12-4
d_gene: -

CDR3aa: CASSSDRGDYEQYF
j_gene: TRBJ2-7
v_gene: TRBV2
d_gene: TRBD1

CDR3aa: CASSLIRDSAPPSDYGYTF
j_gene: TRBJ1-2
v_gene: TRBV11-2
d_gene: -

CDR3aa: CASSLVDRNTEAFF
j_gene: TRBJ1-1
v_gene: TRBV7-2
d_gene: -

CDR3aa: CASSLNQGSTDTQYF
j_gene: TRBJ2-3
v_gene: TRBV7-3
d_gene: -

CDR3aa: CASSLQDRDRSFEQYF
j_gene: TRBJ2-7
v_gene: TRBV4-1
d_gene: TRBD1

CDR3aa: CSVEFQRDQPQHF
j_gene: TRBJ1-5
v_gene: TRBV29-1
d_gene: -

CDR3aa: CASSDQGAGANVLTF
j_gene: TRBJ2-6
v_gene: TRBV6-4
d_gene: TRBD1

CDR3aa: CASSQWTGNYGYTF
j_gene: TRBJ1-2
v_gene: TRBV3-1/TRBV3-2
d_gene: TRBD1

CDR3aa: CASSFAGTGNGNTEAFF
j_gene: TRBJ1-1
v_gene: TRBV11-2
d_gene: TRBD1

CDR3aa: CAISESPMVSASFF
j_gene: TRBJ1-1
v_gene: TRBV10-3
d_gene: -

CDR3aa: CASSQSPLTGTNTEAFF
j_gene: TRBJ1-1
v_gene: TRBV23-1
d_gene: TRBD1

CDR3aa: CAISESPRSGELFF
j_gene: TRBJ2-2
v_gene: TRBV10-3
d_gene: -

CDR3aa: CASSKGQVNTEAFF
j_gene: TRBJ1-1
v_gene: TRBV3-1/TRBV3-2
d_gene: TRBD1

CDR3aa: CASSPERTGLNSPLHF
j_gene: TRBJ1-6
v_gene: TRBV11-2
d_gene: TRBD1

CDR3aa: CASSSGTRVYEQYF
j_gene: TRBJ2-7
v_gene: TRBV11-2
d_gene: -

CDR3aa: CASSPRAYNEQFF
j_gene: TRBJ2-1
v_gene: TRBV5-4
d_gene: -

CDR3aa: CASSLGPSGPLGGGELFF
j_gene: TRBJ2-2
v_gene: TRBV7-2
d_gene: TRBD2

CDR3aa: CATSVDSTYEQYF
j_gene: TRBJ2-7
v_gene: TRBV5-1
d_gene: -